This T cell receptor (beta chain) is from a study of blood T cell repertoires in COVID-19. At the level of the study: Samples taken during acute and convalescent COVID-19 were collected in the United States, Italy and Spain. The analysed material was cDNA or gDNA that came from T cells, B-cell-depleted T cells, or PBMCs.

The CDR3 covers 16 residues. Between the trimmed V and J ends, which lost 1 base and 0 bases, there was a span of 7 bases. CDR1 and CDR2 (germline): LNHDA, SQIVND (reference sequence). Data came from immunoSEQ multiplex PCR; TCRdb stores just in-frame clones and leaves some out. Of about 200,000 clones listed, around nine tenths are singletons. This receptor was obtained from a woman aged 40 to 49 who had recovered from COVID-19. The material sequenced was peripheral blood. The V and J genes are TRBV19 and TRBJ2-6; D not resolved. CDR3 sequence: CASSIGGGSGANVLTF. The CDR3 coding sequence is TGTGCCAGTAGTATAGGTGGCGGCTCTGGGGCCAACGTCCTGACTTTC.